This TCR beta chain was captured in a study of beta chain features in type 1 diabetes. Study context: Patients did not differ from healthy donors in age, gender or cell yield.

V was pared by 0 bases and J by 8 bases, with 6 bases of the junction left unmatched. CDR1 and CDR2 from the germline V gene are LGHNA and YSLEER. This CDR3 comprises 15 residues. Investigators reverse transcribed all isolated RNA, so they sequenced expressed TCRB transcripts. Generated by immunoSEQ multiplex PCR, the TCRdb table keeps only in-frame clones and is missing some. The sample includes some 270,000 clones, 7.5% to 9.5% seen only once; the top ten take under 1.3%. With regard to this clone: Its antigen is currently unknown.

General study results and limits: VDJ junctions in type 1 diabetes patients carried more deletions and fewer insertions. The naive, central memory and Treg TCRB repertoires showed an apparent similarity that was greater among patients than among healthy donors.

Staining for CD45RO/CCR7/CD25/CD127/CD95/CD27 allowed sorting of CD4+ naive, central memory, regulatory and stem cell-like memory cells. The TCR comes from a woman younger than 35 in good health. V usage is TRBV4-3 and J usage is TRBJ2-1, with 8 bases matching TRBD2. Sequencing was performed on central memory CD4+ T cells from blood. The CDR3, as DNA: TGCGCCAGCAGCCAAGAGGGTCGGGGGGGCGATGAGCAGTTCTTC. Residues: CASSQEGRGGDEQFF.